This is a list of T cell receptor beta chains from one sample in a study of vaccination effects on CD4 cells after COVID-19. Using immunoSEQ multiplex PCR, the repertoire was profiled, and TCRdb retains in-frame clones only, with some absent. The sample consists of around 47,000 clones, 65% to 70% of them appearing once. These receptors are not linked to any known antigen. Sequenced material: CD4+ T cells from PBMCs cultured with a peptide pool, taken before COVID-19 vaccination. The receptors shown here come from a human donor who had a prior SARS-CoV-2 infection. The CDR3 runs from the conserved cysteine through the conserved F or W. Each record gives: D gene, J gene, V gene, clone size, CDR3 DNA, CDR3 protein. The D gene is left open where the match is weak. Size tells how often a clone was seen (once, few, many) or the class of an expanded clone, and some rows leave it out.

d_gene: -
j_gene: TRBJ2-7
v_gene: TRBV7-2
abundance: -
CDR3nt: TGTGCCAGCAGCCAGGGACTTACCTCGTACGAGCAGTACTTC
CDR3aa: CASSQGLTSYEQYF

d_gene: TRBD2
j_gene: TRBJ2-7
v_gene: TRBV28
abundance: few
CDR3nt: TGTGCCAGCAGCTCGATCAAAGGACTAGCGGGAACACCCTACGAGCAGTACTTC
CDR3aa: CASSSIKGLAGTPYEQYF

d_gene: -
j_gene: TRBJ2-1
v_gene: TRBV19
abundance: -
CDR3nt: TGTGCCAGTAGTATAGGGCACTTTAGGGGTGGACTCCCCTCCTACAATGAGCAGTTCTTC
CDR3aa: CASSIGHFRGGLPSYNEQFF

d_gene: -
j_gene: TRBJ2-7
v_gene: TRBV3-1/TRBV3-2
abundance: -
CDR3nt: TGTGCCAGCAACTCTGGGGGGCCATTATACTTC
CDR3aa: CASNSGGPLYF

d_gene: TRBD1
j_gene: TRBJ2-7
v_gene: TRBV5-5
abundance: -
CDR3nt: TGTGCCAGCAGCATCGGACAGGGTGCTGGCGAGCAGTACTTC
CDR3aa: CASSIGQGAGEQYF

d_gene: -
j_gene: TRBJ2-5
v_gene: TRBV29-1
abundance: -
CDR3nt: TGCAGCGTTTTTGAAGGGGGTACGGAGACCCAGTACTTC
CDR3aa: CSVFEGGTETQYF

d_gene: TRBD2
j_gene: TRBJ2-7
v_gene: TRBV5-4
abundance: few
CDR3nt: TGTGCCAGCAGCCGACTAGCGGGAGCCACCTACGAGCAGTACTTC
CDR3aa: CASSRLAGATYEQYF

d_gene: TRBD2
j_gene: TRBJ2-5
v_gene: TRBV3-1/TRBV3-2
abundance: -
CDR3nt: TGTGCCAGCAGCCCAGGGCGGGGGGGCTTTTTAGAGACCCAGTACTTC
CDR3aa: CASSPGRGGFLETQYF

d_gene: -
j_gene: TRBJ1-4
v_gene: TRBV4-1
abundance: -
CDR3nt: TGCGCCAGCAGCCAAGATCGGGCTGGAGCGCTACTCAATGAAAAACTGTTTTTT
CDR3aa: CASSQDRAGALLNEKLFF

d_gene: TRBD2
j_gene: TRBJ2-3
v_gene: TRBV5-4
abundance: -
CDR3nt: TGTGCCAGCAGCCCAGGGACTAGCGGAGCAGATACGCAGTATTTT
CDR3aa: CASSPGTSGADTQYF

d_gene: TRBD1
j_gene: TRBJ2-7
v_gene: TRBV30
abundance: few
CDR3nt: TGTGCCTGGAGTCCTGGGACAGGGGATTGGTACTTC
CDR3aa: CAWSPGTGDWYF

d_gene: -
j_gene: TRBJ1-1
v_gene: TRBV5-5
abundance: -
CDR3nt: TGTGCCAGCAGCTTTCAGGGGACTGGGACTGAAGCTTTCTTT
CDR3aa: CASSFQGTGTEAFF

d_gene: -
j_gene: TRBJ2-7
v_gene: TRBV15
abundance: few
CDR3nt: TGTGCCACCAGCAGAGGAATGGTCTTTAGCTCCTACGAGCAGTACTTC
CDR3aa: CATSRGMVFSSYEQYF

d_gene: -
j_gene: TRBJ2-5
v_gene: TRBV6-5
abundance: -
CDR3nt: TGTGCCACCCAATGGGCAGGGAGCCTCCAAGAGACCCAGTACTTC
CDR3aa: CATQWAGSLQETQYF

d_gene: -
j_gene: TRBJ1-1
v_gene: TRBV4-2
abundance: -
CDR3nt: TGTGCCAGCAGCCCCCGAGGGGGTTACACTGAAGCTTTCTTT
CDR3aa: CASSPRGGYTEAFF

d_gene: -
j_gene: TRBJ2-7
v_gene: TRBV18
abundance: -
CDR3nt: TGTGCCAGCTCACAGTTAGGCTACGAGCAGTACTTC
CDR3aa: CASSQLGYEQYF

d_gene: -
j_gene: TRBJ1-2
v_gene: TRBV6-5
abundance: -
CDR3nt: TGTGCCACTCTCCTCACGGTGAATAACTATGGCTACACCTTC
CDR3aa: CATLLTVNNYGYTF

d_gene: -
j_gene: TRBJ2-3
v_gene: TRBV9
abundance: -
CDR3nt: TGTGCCAGCAGCCATGGTACAGATACGCAGTATTTT
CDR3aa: CASSHGTDTQYF

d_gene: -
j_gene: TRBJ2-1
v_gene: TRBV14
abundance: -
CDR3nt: TGTGCCAGCAGCCAAGATTTCAATGAGCAGTTCTTC
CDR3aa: CASSQDFNEQFF

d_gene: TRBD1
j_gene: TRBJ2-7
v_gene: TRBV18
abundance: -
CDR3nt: TGTGCCAGCTCCGCGACAGGGCTTGGATACGAGCAGTACTTC
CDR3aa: CASSATGLGYEQYF

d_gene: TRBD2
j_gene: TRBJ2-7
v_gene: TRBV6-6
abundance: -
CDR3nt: TGTGCCAGCAGTTACAGGCGGGGGGACCTCTACGAGCAGTACTTC
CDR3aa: CASSYRRGDLYEQYF

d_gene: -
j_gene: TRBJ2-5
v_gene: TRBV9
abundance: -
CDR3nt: TGTGCCAGCAGCGTAGGGGCCCGGGAGACCCAGTACTTC
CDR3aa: CASSVGARETQYF

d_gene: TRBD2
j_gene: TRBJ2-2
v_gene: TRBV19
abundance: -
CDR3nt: TGTGCCAGTATAACGACTAGCGAATACACCGGGGAGCTGTTTTTT
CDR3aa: CASITTSEYTGELFF

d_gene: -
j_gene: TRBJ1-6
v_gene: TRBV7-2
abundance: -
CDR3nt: TGTGCCAGCAGCTTATATCCAGGGCGGGATTCACCCCTCCACTTT
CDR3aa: CASSLYPGRDSPLHF

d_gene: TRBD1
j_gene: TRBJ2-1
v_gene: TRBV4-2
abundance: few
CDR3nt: TGTGCCAGCAGCCAAGACCCCGGGACAGGGGGTGTGTTTGAGCAGTTCTTC
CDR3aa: CASSQDPGTGGVFEQFF

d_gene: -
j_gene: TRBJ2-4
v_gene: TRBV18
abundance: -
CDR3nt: TGTGCCAGCTCACCACCTAGTAGGGATCTAGCCAAAAACATTCAGTACTTC
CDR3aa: CASSPPSRDLAKNIQYF

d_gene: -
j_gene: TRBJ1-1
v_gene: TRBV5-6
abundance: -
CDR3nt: TGTGCCAGCAGCTTGGTGATTGGGGGGACGAACACTGAAGCTTTCTTT
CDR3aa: CASSLVIGGTNTEAFF

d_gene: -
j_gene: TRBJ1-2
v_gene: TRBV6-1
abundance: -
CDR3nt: TGTGCCAGCAGTGAACAGGGGAACTATGGCTACACCTTC
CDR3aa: CASSEQGNYGYTF

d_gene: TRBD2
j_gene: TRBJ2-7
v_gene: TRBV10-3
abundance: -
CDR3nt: TGTGCCATCAGTGAAGTGCGGGAGTCCGAGCAGTACTTC
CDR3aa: CAISEVRESEQYF

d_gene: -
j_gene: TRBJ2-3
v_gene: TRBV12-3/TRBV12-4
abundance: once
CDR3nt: TGTGCCAGCAGTCCGGACAACACAGATACGCAGTATTTT
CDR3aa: CASSPDNTDTQYF

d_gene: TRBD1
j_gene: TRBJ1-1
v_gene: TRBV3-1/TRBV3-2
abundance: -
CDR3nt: TGTGCCAGCACAATGACAGGGAGGGTAACTGGAGACACTGAAGCTTTCTTT
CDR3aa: CASTMTGRVTGDTEAFF

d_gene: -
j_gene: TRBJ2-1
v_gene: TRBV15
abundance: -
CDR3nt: TGTGCCACCAGCAGAGCAGTCGGGAGTAGTTCCTACAATGAGCAGTTCTTC
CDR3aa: CATSRAVGSSSYNEQFF

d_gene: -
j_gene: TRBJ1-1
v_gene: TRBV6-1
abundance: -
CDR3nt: TGTGCCAGCAGTGAAATGAGCAGGTTGAACACTGAAGCTTTCTTT
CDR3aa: CASSEMSRLNTEAFF

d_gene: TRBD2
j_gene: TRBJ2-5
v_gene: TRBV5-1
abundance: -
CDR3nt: TGCGCCATCGTTGGGGAGCAGCGGGGGAAGACCCAGTACTTC
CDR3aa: CAIVGEQRGKTQYF

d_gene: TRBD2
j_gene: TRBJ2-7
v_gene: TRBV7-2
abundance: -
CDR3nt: TGTGCCAGCAGCTTAGTGGGGACTAGCGGGAGCCGCTCCTACGAGCAGTACTTC
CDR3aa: CASSLVGTSGSRSYEQYF

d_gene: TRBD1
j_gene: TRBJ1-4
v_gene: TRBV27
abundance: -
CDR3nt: TGTGCCAGCACCCTTAACGGAAACAGGGGGCCTGAAAAACTGTTTTTT
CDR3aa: CASTLNGNRGPEKLFF

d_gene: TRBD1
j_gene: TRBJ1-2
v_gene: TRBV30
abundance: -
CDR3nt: TGTGCCTGGACCCGGGACAGGGGAATCTATGGCTACACCTTC
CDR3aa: CAWTRDRGIYGYTF

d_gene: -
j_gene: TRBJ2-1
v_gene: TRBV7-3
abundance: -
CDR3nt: TGTGCCAGCAGCCCGGGGGTAGGGGGCACTGAGCAGTTCTTC
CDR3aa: CASSPGVGGTEQFF

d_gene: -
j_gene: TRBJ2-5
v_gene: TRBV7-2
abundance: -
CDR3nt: TGTGCCAGCAGCCTGTCGCGGGGCGGGGAGACCCAGTACTTC
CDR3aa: CASSLSRGGETQYF

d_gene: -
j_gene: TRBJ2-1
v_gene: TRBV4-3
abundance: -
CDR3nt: TGCGCCAGCAGCCAAGAAAAGGAGAGAACAGGGCAGTTCTTC
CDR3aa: CASSQEKERTGQFF

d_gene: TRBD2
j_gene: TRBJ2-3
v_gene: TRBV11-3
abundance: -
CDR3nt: TGTGCCAGCAGCCTGGGACTAGCGGGGGGTACAGATACGCAGTATTTT
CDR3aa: CASSLGLAGGTDTQYF

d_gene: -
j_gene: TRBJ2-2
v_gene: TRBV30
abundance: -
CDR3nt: TGTGCCTGGAGTCCCCCTCACGGGATAAACACCGGGGAGCTGTTTTTT
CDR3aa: CAWSPPHGINTGELFF

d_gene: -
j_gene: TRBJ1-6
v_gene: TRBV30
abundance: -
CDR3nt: TGTGCCTGGAGTGGTTTGGAGGGATATAATTCACCCCTCCACTTT
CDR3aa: CAWSGLEGYNSPLHF

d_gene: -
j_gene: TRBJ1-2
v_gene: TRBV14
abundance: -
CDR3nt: TGTGCCAGCAGCCAAGATTGGAGGAGCCTGGATGGCTACACCTTC
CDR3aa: CASSQDWRSLDGYTF

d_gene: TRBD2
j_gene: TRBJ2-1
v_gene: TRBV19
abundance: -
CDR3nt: TGTGCCAGTAGTGGAGCCGGGACTAGCGGTTACAATGAGCAGTTCTTC
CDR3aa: CASSGAGTSGYNEQFF

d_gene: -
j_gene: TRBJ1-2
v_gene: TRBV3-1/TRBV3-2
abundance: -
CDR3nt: TGTGCCAGCAGCCAAGGGTACACAGATCTAAGACCTAACTATGGCTACACCTTC
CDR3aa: CASSQGYTDLRPNYGYTF

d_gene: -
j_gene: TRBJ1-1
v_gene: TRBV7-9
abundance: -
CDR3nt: TGTGCCAGTCAACCCTCGCGGATGAACACTGAAGCTTTCTTT
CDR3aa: CASQPSRMNTEAFF

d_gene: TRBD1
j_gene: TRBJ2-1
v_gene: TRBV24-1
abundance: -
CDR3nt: TGTGCCACCAGTGATAACCTAGGGGGCCGGTGGGAGCAGTTCTTC
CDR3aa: CATSDNLGGRWEQFF

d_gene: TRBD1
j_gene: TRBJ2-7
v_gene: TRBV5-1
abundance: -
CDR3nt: TGCGCCAGCAGCTTGCAGGACAGGGGAAGGGAGCAGTACTTC
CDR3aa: CASSLQDRGREQYF

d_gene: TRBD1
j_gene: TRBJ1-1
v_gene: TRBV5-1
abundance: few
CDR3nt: TGCGCCAGCAGCCGGACCGGGGGGACAGCGAACACTGAAGCTTTCTTT
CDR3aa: CASSRTGGTANTEAFF

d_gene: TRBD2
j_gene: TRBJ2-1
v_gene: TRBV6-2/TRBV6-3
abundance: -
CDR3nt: TGTGCCAGCAGCCGAGGGGCTAGCGGGAGGGCCTTGTACAATGAGCAGTTCTTC
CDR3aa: CASSRGASGRALYNEQFF

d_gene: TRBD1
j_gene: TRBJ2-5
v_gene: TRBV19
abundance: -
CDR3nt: TGTGCCAGTAGTACCCTGACAGGGGTCGAGACCCAGTACTTC
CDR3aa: CASSTLTGVETQYF

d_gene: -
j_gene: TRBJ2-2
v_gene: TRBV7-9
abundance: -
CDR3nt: TGTGCCAGCAGCTTAGCCCGGACCTCCGCCGGGGAGCTGTTTTTT
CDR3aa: CASSLARTSAGELFF

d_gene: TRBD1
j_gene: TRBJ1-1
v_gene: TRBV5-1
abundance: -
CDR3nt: TGCGCCAGCAGCCAGGACAGGGGGAACACTGAAGCTTTCTTT
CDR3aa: CASSQDRGNTEAFF

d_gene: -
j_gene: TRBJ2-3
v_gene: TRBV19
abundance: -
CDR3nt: TGTGCCAGTAACATGGACCCCAACGCACCGCAGTATTTT
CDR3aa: CASNMDPNAPQYF

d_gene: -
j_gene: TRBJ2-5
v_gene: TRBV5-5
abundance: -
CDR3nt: TGTGCCAGCAGCCCATTCGGGTACCAAGAGACCCAGTACTTC
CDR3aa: CASSPFGYQETQYF

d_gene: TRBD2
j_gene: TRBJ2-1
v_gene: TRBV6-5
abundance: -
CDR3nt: TGTGCCAGCAGGAGACTAGCTTTAAATGAGCAGTTCTTC
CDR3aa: CASRRLALNEQFF